The T cell receptor (beta chain) described here comes from a study of cytomegalovirus exposure and HLA in healthy donors. Profiling relied on immunoSEQ multiplex PCR, and the TCRdb table lists in-frame clones only, not all of them. The sample yields approximately 65,000 clones, 96% seen once. Trimming cost V 0 bases and J 10 bases, with 17 bases left between them. Per the germline V gene, CDR1 is SGDLS and CDR2 is YYNGEE. This CDR3 has 15 residues. The source is a woman younger than 35 in good health and CMV-seropositive. Sequencing was done on a sample of PBMCs. This rearrangement joins TRBV9 to TRBJ2-1; D perhaps matches TRBD2 (5 bases). The CDR3 sequence is CASSVEGATPGEQFF. The CDR3 DNA is TGTGCCAGCAGCGTAGAGGGAGCCACCCCCGGAGAGCAGTTCTTC.